This TCR beta chain is from a study of cytomegalovirus exposure and HLA in healthy donors. Findings of the study overall: A later analysis linked a missense variant in DCLRE1C to the trimming of TCR beta V and J genes.

This clone is a singleton in its sample. Its antigen is unknown. The junction had 7 bases not matched to a gene; V was cut back by 3 bases and J by 8 bases. CDR1 and CDR2 (germline): SNHLY, FYNNEI. The CDR3 totals 14 residues. PCR amplification relied on 60 Vbeta primers (plus 13 Jbeta primers). Profiled with immunoSEQ multiplex PCR; TCRdb holds only in-frame clones, not every one. The sample includes approximately 180,000 clones, roughly 81% of them seen just once. This TCR came from a girl aged 10-17 years in good health and CMV-seropositive. The specimen was PBMCs. The chain has TRBV2 and TRBJ1-2; 9 bases fit TRBD1. DNA of the CDR3: TGTGCCAGCAGTGATCAACAGGGGGCCGTAGGCTACACCTTC. It yields the protein CASSDQQGAVGYTF. Looking up the rest from reference TRBV2 and TRBJ1-2 gives the full variable domain: EPEVTQTPSHQVTQMGQEVILRCVPISNHLYFYWYRQILGQKVEFLVSFYNNEISEKSEIFDDQFSVERPDGSNFTLKIRSTKLEDSAMYFCASSDQQGAVGYTFGSGTRLTVV.